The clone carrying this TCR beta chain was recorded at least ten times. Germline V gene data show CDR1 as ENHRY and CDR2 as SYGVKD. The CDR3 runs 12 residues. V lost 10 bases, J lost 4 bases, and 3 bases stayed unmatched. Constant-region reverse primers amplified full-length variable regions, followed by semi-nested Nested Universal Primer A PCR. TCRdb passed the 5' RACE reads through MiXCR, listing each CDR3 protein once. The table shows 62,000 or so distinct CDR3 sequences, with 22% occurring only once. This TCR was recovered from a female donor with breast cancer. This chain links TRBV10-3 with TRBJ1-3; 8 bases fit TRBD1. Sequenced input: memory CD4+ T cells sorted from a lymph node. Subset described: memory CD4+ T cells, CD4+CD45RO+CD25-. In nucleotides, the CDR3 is TGTGCCAGCCGGGACAGGGGAAACACCATATATTTT. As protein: CASRDRGNTIYF.